Reported below is one T cell receptor beta chain. The CDR3 runs 15 residues. V dropped 0 bases and J dropped 3 bases, with 7 bases sitting between them. Germline loops: CDR1 SGHRS, CDR2 YFSETQ. Data came from immunoSEQ multiplex PCR; TCRdb stores just in-frame clones and leaves some out. The sample has around 94,000 clones; 90% are singletons. The source of the sample is a study of control samples from healthy donors and cancer patients. Sequencing input: blood. This TCR was recovered from a woman aged 18-29 years in good health. The chain links TRBV5-1 to TRBJ1-6; unclear D gene. The CDR3 DNA reads TGCGCCAGCAGCTTGGGGGCCTTCTATAATTCACCCCTCCACTTT. Its protein product is CASSLGAFYNSPLHF.